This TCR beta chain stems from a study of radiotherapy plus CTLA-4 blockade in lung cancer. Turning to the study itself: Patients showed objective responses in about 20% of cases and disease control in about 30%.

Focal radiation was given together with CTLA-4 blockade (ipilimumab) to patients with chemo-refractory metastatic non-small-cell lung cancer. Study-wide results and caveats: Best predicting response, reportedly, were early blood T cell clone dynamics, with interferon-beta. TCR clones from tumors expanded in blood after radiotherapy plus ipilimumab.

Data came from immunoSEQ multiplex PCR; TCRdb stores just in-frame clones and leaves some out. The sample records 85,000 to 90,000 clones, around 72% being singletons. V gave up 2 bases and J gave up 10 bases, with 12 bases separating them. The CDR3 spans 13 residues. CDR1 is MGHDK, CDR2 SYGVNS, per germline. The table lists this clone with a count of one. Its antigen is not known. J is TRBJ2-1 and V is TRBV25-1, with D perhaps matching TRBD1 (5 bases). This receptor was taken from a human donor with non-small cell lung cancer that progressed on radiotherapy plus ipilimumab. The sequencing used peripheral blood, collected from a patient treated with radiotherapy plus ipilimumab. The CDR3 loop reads CASSETRSGEQFF. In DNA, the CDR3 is TGTGCCAGCAGTGAAACTCGCTCAGGGGAGCAGTTCTTC. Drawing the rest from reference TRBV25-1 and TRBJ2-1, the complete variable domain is EADIYQTPRYLVIGTGKKITLECSQTMGHDKMYWYQQDPGMELHLIHYSYGVNSTEKGDLSSESTVSRIRTEHFPLTLESARPSHTSQYLCASSETRSGEQFFGPGTRLTVL.